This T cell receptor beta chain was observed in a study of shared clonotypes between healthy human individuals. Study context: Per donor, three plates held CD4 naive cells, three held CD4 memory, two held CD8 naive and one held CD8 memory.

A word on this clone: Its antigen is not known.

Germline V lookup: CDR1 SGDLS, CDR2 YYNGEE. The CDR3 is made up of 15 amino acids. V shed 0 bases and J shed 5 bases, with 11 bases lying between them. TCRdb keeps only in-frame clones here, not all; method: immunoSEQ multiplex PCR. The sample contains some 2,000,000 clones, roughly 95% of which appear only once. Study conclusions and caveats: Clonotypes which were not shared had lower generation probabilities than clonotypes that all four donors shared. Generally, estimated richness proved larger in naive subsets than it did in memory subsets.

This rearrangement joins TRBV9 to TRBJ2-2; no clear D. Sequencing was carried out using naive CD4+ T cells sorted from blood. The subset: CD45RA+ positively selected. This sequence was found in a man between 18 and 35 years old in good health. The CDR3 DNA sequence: TGTGCCAGCAGCGTAGAGGTTGAACAAACCGGGGAGCTGTTTTTT. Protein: CASSVEVEQTGELFF.